The T cell receptor beta chain under discussion was sequenced for a study of T cell responses to AZD1222 COVID-19 vaccine. Whole-study findings and limits: Spike-specific TCR breadth and depth went up after people got two AZD1222 doses. Baseline testing showed seropositivity in only six or seven AZD1222 recipients. The peak T cell response came first, and repertoires were sampled only after it. Possibly, clonal diversity was underestimated; donors were largely white British and included more females.

Trimming at V came to 1 base and at J to 6 bases, leaving 6 bases not matched to a gene. Per germline, CDR1 MDHEN and CDR2 SYDVKM. The CDR3 covers 16 residues. Details on this clone: Its antigen is currently unknown.

Here immunoSEQ multiplex PCR was the method, and the copy in TCRdb shows in-frame clones only, minus some. Of roughly 160,000 clones in the sample, about nine tenths were seen once. The clonotype originates from an adult in good health. The J gene is TRBJ1-6, the V gene TRBV28; 7 bases match TRBD1. The material was peripheral blood, obtained on day 0 of AZD1222 vaccination. The CDR3 nucleotides read TGTGCCAGCAGTTTATTCCCGGGACAGATTAATTCACCCCTCCACTTT. Amino acids: CASSLFPGQINSPLHF.